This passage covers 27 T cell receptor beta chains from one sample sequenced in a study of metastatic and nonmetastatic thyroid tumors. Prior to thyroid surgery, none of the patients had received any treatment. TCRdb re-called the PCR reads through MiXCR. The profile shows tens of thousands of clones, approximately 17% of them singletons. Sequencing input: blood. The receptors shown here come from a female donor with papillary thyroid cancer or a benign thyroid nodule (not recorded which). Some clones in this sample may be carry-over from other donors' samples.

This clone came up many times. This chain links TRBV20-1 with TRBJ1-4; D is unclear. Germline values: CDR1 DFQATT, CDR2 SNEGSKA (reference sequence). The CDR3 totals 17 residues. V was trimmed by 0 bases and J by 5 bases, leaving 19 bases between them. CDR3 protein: CSARDRIRAEVNEKLFF. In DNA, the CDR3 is TGCAGTGCTAGAGATAGAATAAGGGCGGAGGTAAATGAAAAACTGTTTTTT.

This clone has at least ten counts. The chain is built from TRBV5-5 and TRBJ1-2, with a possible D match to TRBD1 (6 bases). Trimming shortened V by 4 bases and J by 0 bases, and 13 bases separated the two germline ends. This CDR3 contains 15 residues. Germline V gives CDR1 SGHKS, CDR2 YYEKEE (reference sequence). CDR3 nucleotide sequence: TGTGCCAGCAGCCAGGGGAGGGGGGCTAACTATGGCTACACCTTC. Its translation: CASSQGRGANYGYTF.

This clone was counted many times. The CDR3 nucleotides are TGTGCCAGCAGCCGCACCGAGACCCAGTACTTC. Protein product: CASSRTETQYF. The chain carries TRBV7-2 and TRBJ2-5; D unclear. Deletions cut 5 bases from V and 5 bases from J, with 6 bases between. This CDR3 comprises 11 residues. Germline CDR1 SGHTA, CDR2 FQGNSA.

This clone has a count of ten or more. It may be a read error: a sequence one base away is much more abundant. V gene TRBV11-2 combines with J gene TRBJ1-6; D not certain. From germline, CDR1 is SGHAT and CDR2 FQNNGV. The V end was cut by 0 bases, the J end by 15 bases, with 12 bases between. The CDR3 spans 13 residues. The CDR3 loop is CASSLERSSLLHF. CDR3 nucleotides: TGTGCCAGCAGCTTAGAAAGGTCCTCGCTCCTCCACTTT.

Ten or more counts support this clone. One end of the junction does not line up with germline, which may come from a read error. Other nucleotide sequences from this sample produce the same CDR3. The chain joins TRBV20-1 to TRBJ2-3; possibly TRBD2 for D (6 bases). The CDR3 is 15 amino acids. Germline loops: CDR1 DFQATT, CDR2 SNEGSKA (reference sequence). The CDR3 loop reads CSATERASSIDTQYF. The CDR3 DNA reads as TGCAGTGCTACAGAGCGGGCCTCGTCAATAGATACGCAGTACTTT.

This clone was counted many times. CDR3 amino acids: CASNKGDSASTDTQYF. The CDR3 DNA is TGTGCCAGCAATAAGGGGGACAGTGCTAGCACAGATACGCAGTATTTT. The rearrangement joins TRBV6-2 or TRBV6-3 to TRBJ2-3; 7 bases map to TRBD1. The CDR3 extends over 16 amino acids. V was clipped by 7 bases and J by 0 bases; unmatched bases: 10. Germline CDR1 is MNHEY and CDR2 is SVGEGT.

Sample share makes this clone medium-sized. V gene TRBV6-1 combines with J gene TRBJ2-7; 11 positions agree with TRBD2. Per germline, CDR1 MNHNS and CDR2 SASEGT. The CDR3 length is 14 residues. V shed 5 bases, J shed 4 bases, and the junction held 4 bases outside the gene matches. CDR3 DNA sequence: TGTGCCAGCAGTCCGGGACTAGCGGATTACGAGCAGTACTTC. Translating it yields CASSPGLADYEQYF.

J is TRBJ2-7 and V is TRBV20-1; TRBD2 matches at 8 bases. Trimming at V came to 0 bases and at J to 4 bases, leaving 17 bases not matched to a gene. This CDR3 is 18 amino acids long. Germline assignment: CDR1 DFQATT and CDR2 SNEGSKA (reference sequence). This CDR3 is CSARDFLAAGTSKYEQYF. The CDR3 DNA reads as TGCAGTGCTAGAGATTTTCTAGCCGCCGGGACTAGTAAATACGAGCAGTACTTC.

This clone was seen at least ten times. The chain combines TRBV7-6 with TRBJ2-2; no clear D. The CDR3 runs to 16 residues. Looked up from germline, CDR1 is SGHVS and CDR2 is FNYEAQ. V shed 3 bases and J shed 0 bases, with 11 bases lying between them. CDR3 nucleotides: TGTGCCAGCAGCTTGGTCCAGCCGTCGAACACCGGGGAGCTGTTTTTT. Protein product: CASSLVQPSNTGELFF.

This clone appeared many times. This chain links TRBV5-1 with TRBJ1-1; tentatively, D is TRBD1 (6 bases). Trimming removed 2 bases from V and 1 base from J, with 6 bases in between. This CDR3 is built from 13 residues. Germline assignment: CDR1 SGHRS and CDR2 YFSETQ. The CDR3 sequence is CASSFRGNTEAFF. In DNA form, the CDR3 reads TGCGCCAGCAGCTTCAGGGGGAACACTGAAGCTTTCTTT.

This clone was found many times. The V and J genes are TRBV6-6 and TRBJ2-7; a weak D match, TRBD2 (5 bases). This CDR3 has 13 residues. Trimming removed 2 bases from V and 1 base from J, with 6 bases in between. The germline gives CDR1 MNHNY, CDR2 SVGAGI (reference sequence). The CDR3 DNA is TGTGCCAGCAGTTACCGCGGGTCCTACGAGCAGTACTTC. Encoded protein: CASSYRGSYEQYF.

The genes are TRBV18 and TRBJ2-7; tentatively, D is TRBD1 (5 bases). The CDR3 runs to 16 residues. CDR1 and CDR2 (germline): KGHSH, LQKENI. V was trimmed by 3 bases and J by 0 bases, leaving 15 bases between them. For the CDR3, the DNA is TGTGCCAGCTCACCCCACAGACAGTTGAGCTCCTACGAGCAGTACTTC. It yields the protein CASSPHRQLSSYEQYF. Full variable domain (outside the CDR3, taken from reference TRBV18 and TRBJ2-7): NAGVMQNPRHLVRRRGQEARLRCSPMKGHSHVYWYRQLPEEGLKFMVYLQKENIIDESGMPKERFSAEFPKEGPSILRIQQVVRGDSAAYFCASSPHRQLSSYEQYFGPGTRLTVT.

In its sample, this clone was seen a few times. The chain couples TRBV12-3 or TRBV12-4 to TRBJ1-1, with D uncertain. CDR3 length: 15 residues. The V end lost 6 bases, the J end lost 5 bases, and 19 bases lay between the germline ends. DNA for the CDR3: TGTGCCAGCAGCCTGCAGAGGACGGGGAGAACTGAAGCTTTCTTT. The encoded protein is CASSLQRTGRTEAFF.

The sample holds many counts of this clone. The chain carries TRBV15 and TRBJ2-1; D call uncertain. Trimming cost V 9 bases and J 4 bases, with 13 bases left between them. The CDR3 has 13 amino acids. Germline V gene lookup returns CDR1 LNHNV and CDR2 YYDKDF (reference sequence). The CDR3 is CATQLRSYNEQFF. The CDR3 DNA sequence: TGTGCCACGCAACTTCGGTCGTACAATGAGCAGTTCTTC.

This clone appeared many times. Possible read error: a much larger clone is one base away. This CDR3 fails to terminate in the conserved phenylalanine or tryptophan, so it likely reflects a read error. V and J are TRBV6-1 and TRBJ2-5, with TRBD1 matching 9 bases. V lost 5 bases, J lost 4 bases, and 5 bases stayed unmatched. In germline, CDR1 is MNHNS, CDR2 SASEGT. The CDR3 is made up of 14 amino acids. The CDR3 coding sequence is TGTGCCAGCAGTACGACAGGGGGGGGAGAGACCCAGTACGTC. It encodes CASSTTGGGETQYV.

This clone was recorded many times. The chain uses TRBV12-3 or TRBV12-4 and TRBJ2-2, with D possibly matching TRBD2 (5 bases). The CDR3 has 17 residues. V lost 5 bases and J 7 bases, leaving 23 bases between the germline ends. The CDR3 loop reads CASSPESLAWVGGELFF. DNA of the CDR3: TGTGCCAGCAGTCCTGAGAGCCTAGCATGGGTGGGCGGGGAGCTGTTTTTT.

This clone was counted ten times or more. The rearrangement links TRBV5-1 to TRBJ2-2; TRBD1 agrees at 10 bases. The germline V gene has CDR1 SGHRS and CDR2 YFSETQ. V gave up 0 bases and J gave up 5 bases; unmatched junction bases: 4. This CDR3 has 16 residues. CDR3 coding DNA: TGCGCCAGCAGCTTGGGACAGGGGGCTAAGACCGGGGAGCTGTTTTTT. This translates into CASSLGQGAKTGELFF.

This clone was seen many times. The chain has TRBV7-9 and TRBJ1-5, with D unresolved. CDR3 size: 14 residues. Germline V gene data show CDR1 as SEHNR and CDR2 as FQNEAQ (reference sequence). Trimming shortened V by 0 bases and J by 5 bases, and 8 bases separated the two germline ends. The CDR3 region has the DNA TGTGCCAGCAGCTTAGCAGGTATTGATCAGCCCCAGCATTTT. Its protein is CASSLAGIDQPQHF.

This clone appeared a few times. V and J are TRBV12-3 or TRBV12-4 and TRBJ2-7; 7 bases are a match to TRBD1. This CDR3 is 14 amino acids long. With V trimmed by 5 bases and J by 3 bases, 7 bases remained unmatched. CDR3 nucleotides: TGTGCCAGCAGTCCCCGACAGGGATACTACGAGCAGTACTTC. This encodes CASSPRQGYYEQYF.

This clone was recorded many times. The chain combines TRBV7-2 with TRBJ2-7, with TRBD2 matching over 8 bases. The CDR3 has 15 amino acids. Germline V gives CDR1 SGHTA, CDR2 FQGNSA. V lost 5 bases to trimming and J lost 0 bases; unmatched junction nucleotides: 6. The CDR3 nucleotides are TGTGCCAGCAGCCAAAGCGGGAGCCTCTCCTACGAGCAGTACTTC. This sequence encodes CASSQSGSLSYEQYF.

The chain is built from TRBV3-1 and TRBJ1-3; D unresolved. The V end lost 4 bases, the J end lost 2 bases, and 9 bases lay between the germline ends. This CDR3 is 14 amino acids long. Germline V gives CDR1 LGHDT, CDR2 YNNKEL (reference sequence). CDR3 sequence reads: CASSPLAAGNTIYF. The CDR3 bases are TGTGCCAGCAGCCCGCTCGCGGCTGGAAACACCATATATTTT.

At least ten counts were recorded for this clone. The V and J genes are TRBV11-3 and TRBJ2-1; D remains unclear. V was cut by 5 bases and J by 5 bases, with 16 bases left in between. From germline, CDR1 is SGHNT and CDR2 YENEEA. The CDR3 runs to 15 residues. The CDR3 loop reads CASSGSGGRDNEQFF. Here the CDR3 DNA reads TGTGCCAGCAGCGGTAGTGGTGGACGAGACAATGAGCAGTTCTTC.

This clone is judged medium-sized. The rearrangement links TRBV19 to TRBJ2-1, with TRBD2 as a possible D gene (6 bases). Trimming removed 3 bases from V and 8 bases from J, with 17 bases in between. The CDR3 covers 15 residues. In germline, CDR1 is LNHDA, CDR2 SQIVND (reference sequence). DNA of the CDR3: TGTGCCAGTAGTATTCCGGGACTTCGGATAGATGAGCAGTTCTTC. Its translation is CASSIPGLRIDEQFF.

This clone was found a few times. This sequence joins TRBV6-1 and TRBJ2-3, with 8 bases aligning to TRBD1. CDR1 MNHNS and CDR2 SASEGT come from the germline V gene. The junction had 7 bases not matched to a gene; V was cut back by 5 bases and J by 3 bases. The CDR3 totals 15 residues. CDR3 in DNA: TGTGCCAGCAGTCTCCGACAGGGGAGGACAGATACGCAGTATTTT. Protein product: CASSLRQGRTDTQYF.

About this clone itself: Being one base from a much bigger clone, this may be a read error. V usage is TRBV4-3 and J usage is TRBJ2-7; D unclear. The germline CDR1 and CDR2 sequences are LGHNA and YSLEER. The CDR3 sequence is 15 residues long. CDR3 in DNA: TGCGCCAGCAGCCAATACTCAATCAGCTCCTGCGAGCAGTACTTC. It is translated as CASSQYSISSCEQYF.

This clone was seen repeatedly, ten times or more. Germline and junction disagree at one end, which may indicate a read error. Here the CDR3 DNA reads TGTGCCAGCTCACCGGGGACATCCTCCGAGCAGTACTTC. Translating it yields CASSPGTSSEQYF. The genes are TRBV18 and TRBJ2-7; perhaps TRBD1 as D (6 bases). Germline CDR1 reads KGHSH; CDR2 reads LQKENI. This CDR3 has 13 residues.

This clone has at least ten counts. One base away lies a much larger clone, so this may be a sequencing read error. DNA of the CDR3: TGTGCCAGCAGTCCATTACAGACCTATGGCTGCACCTTC. Protein product: CASSPLQTYGCTF. The V call is TRBV28, the J call TRBJ1-2; no clear D. The germline CDR1 and CDR2 sequences are MDHEN and SYDVKM. The CDR3 is made up of 13 amino acids.